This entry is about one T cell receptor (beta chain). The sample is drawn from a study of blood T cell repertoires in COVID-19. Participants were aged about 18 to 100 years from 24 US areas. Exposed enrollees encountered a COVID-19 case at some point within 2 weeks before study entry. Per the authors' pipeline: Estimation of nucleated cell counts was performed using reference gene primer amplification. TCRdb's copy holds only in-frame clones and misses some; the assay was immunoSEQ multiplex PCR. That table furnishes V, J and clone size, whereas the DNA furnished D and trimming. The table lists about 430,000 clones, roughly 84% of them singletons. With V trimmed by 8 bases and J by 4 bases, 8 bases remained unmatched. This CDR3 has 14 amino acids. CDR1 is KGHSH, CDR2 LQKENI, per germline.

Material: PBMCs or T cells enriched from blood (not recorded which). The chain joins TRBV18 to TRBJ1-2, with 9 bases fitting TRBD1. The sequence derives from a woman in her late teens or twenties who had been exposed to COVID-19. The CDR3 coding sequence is TGTGCCAGCCTACAGGGGGCCGCTAGCTATGGCTACACCTTC. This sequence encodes CASLQGAASYGYTF.